This T cell receptor beta chain comes out of a study of Tregs in tolerant kidney transplant recipients. Of note for this clone: Its antigen is not identified.

V was clipped by 3 bases and J by 9 bases, with 6 bases between them. Germline assignment: CDR1 KGHSH and CDR2 LQKENI. The CDR3 contains 11 residues. The assay was immunoSEQ multiplex PCR, and TCRdb's table has in-frame clones only and misses some. The table shows 110,000 or so clones, with roughly 92% occurring only once. Whole-study findings and limits: No direct test of biological reproducibility was done here. Findings come from small patient numbers and require larger validation.

This chain joins TRBV18 and TRBJ2-1; no definite D call. Specimen: CD4+ T cells from blood. The clonotype was recovered from a human donor in good health. The CDR3 spells CASSPDTEQFF. As DNA, the CDR3 is TGTGCCAGCTCACCGGATACTGAGCAGTTCTTC.